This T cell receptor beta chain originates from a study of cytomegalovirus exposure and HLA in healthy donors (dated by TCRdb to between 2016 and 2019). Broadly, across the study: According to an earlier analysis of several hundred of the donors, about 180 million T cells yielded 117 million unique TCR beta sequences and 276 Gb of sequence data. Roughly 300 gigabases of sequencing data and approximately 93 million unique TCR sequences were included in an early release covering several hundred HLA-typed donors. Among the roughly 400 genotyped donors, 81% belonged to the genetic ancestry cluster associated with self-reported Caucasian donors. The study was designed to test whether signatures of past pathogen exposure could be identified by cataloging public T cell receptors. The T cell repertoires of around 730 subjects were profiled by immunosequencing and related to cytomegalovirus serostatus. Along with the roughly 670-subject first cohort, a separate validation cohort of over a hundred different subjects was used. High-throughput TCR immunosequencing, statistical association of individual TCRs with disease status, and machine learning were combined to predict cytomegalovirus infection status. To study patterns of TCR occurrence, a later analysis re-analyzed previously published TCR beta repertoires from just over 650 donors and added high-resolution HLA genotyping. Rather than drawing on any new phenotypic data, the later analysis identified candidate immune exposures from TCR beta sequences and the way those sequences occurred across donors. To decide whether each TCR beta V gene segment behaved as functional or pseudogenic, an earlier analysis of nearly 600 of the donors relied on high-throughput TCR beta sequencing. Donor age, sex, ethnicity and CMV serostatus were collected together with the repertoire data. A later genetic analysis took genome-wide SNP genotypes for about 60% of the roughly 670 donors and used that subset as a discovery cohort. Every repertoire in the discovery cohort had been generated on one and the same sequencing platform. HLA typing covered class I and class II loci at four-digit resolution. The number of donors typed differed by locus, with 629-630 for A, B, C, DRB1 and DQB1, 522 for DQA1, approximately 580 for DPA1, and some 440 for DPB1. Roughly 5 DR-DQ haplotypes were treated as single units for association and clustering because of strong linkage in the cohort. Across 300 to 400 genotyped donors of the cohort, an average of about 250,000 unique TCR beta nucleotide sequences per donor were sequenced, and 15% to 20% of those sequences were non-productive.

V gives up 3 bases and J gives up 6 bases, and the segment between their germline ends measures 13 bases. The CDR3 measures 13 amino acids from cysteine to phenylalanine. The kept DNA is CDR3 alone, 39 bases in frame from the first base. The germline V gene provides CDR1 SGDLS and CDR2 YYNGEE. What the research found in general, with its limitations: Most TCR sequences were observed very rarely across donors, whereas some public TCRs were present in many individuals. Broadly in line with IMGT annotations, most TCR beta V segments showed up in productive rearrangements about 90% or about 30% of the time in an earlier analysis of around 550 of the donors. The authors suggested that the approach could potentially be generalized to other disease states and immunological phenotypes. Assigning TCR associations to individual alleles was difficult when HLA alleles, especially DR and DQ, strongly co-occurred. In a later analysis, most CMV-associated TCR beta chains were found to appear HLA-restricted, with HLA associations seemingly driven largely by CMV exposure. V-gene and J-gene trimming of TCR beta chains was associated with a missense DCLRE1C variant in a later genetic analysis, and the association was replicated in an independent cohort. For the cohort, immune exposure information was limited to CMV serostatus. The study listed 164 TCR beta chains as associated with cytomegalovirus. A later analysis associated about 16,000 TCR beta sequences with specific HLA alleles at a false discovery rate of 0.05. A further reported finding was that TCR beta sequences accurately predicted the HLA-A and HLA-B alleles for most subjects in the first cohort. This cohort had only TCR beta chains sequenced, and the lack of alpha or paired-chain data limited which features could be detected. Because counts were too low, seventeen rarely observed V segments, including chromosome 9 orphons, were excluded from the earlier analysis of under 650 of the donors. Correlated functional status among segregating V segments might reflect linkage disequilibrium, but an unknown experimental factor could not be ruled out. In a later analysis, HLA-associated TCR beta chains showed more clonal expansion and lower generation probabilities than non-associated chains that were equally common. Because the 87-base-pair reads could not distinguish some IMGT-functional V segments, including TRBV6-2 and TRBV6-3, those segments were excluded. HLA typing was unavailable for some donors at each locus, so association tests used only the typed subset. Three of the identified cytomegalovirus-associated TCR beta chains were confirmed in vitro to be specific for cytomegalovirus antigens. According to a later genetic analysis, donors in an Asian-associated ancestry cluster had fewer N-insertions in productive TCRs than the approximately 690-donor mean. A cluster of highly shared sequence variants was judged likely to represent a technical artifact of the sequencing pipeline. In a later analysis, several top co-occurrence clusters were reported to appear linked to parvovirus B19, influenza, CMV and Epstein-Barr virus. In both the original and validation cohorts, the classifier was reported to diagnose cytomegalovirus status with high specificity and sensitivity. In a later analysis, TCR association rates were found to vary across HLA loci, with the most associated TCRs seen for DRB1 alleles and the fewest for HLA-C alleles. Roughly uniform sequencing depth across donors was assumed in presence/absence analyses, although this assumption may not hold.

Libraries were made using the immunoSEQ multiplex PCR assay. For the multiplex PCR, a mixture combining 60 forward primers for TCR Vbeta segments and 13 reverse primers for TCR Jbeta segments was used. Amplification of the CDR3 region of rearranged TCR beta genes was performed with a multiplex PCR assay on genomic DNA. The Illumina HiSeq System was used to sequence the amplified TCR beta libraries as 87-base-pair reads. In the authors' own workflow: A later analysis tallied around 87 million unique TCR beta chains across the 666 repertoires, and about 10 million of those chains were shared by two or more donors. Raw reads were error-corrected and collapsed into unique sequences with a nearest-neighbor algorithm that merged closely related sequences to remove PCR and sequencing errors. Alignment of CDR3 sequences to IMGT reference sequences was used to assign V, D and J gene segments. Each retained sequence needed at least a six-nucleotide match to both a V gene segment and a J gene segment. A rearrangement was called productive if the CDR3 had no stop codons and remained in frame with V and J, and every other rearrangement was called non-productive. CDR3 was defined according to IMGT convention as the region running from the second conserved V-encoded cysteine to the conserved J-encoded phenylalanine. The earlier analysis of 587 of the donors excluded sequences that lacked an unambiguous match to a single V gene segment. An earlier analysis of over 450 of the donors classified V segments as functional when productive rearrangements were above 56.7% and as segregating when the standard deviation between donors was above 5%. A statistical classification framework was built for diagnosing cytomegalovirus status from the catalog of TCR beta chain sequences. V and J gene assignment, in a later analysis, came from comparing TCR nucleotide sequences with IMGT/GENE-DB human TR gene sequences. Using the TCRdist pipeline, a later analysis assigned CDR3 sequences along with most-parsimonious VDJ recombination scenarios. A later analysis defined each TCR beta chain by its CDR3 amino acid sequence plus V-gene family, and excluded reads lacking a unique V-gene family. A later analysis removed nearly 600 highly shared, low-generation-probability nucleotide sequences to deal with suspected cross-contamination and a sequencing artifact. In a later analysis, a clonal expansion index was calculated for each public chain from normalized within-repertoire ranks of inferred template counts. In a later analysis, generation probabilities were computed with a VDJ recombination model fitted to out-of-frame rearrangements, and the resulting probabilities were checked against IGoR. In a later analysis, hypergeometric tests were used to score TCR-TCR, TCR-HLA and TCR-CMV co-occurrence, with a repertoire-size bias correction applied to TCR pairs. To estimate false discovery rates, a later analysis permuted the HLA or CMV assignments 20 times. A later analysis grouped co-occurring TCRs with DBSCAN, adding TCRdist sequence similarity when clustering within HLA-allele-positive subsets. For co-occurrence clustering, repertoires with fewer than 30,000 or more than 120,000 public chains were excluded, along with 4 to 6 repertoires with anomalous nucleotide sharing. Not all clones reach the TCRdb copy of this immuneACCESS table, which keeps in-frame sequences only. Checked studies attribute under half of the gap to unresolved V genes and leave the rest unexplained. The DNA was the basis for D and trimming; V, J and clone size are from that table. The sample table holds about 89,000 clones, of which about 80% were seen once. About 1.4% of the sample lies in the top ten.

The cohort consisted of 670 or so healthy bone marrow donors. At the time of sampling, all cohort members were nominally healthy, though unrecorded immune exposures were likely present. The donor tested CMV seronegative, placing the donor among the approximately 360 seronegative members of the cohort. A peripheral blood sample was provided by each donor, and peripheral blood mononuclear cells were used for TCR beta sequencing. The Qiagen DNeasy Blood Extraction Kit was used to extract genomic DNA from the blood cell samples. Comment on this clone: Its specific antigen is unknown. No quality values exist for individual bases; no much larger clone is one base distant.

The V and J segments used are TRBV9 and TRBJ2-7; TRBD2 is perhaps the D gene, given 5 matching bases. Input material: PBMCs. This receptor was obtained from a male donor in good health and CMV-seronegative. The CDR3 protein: CASSARQSGEQYF. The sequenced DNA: TGTGCCAGCAGCGCCCGGCAAAGCGGCGAGCAGTACTTC.